The 25 T cell receptor beta chains in this list originate from one sample, sequenced in a study of blood T cell repertoires in COVID-19. Assay used: immunoSEQ multiplex PCR; TCRdb lists only in-frame clones, some missing. In the table there are 240,000 or so clones, approximately 82% of which are singletons. Specimen: peripheral blood. These receptors all stem from a young man who had recovered from COVID-19.

The chain uses TRBV6-5 and TRBJ1-2; D gene unclear. The V gene's germline CDR1 is MNHEY and CDR2 SVGAGI. Between the trimmed V and J ends, which lost 5 bases and 3 bases, there was a span of 7 bases. The CDR3 sequence is 12 residues long. The CDR3 sequence is CASSQRDYGYTF. The CDR3 DNA follows: TGTGCCAGCAGTCAGAGGGACTATGGCTACACCTTC.

The chain recombines TRBV4-2 with TRBJ1-1; TRBD1 matches at 10 bases. Unmatched junction bases numbered 8, after V lost 4 bases and J lost 3 bases. The CDR3 is 16 amino acids. Germline CDR1 is LGHNA and CDR2 is YNFKEQ. The CDR3: CASSPRDRGRDTEAFF. For the CDR3, the DNA is TGTGCCAGCAGCCCCCGGGACAGGGGCCGGGACACTGAAGCTTTCTTT.

The V and J genes are TRBV7-9 and TRBJ2-1; 10 positions agree with TRBD1. CDR1 and CDR2 from the germline V gene are SEHNR and FQNEAQ (reference sequence). Trimming at V came to 5 bases and at J to 12 bases, leaving 7 bases not matched to a gene. CDR3 length: 13 residues. CDR3 sequence reads: CASSRPTGGAQFF. CDR3 sequence (DNA): TGTGCCAGCAGCCGACCGACAGGGGGCGCGCAGTTCTTC.

This clone occurred a few times. This chain connects TRBV10-3 to TRBJ2-3; 9 bases are a match to TRBD1. The J segment lost 2 bases and the V segment lost 10 bases, leaving 10 bases of the junction unmatched. The CDR3 sequence is 15 residues long. CDR1 is ENHRY and CDR2 is SYGVKD in the germline V gene. The chain's CDR3 is CATSRTGANTDTQYF. In nucleotides, the CDR3 is TGTGCCACTAGTAGGACAGGGGCTAACACAGATACGCAGTATTTT.

The genes are TRBV6-2 or TRBV6-3 and TRBJ1-1, with D perhaps TRBD1 (5 bases). V was shortened by 2 bases and J by 11 bases, with 9 bases between the two germline ends. In germline, CDR1 is MNHEY, CDR2 SVGEGT. This CDR3 is built from 11 residues. CDR3 residues: CASSYPTGAFF. In nucleotides, the CDR3 is TGTGCCAGCAGTTACCCCACAGGCGCTTTCTTT.

The rearrangement joins TRBV28 to TRBJ1-5; maybe TRBD1 (6 bases). V lost 1 base and J lost 10, with 11 bases in between. The CDR3 is 13 residues long. CDR1 and CDR2 (germline): MDHEN, SYDVKM. The CDR3 loop reads CASSLFGGSPQHF. Written as DNA, the CDR3 is TGTGCCAGCAGTTTATTTGGGGGCAGCCCCCAGCATTTT.

V gene TRBV13 combines with J gene TRBJ2-3; D is possibly TRBD2 (6 bases). Deletions cut 8 bases from V and 0 bases from J, with 9 bases between. This CDR3 has 13 amino acids. Germline V CDR1 and CDR2: PRHDT, FYEKMQ (reference sequence). The CDR3 reads CASRGASTDTQYF. DNA for the CDR3: TGTGCCAGCCGCGGGGCTAGCACAGATACGCAGTATTTT.

The J gene is TRBJ2-2, the V gene TRBV5-1, with 9 positions matching TRBD2. With V trimmed by 0 bases and J by 5 bases, 2 bases remained unmatched. The germline gives CDR1 SGHRS, CDR2 YFSETQ. The CDR3 has 15 residues. The CDR3 DNA sequence: TGCGCCAGCAGCTTGGAAAGCGGGAGGACCGGGGAGCTGTTTTTT. Amino acid sequence: CASSLESGRTGELFF.

This chain uses TRBV3-1 (or the pseudogene TRBV3-2) with TRBJ2-2; D perhaps matches TRBD1 (5 bases). V lost 8 bases and J 5 bases, leaving 18 bases between the germline ends. Germline lookup yields CDR1 LGHDT and CDR2 YNNKEL (reference sequence). The CDR3 has 15 amino acids. DNA for the CDR3: TGTGCCAGCCAAAGGGGCAGTCAGGAAACCGGGGAGCTGTTTTTT. Amino acid sequence: CASQRGSQETGELFF.

The V call is TRBV10-2, the J call TRBJ2-7; D ambiguous. The V gene's germline CDR1 is WSHSY and CDR2 SAAADI. CDR3 size: 13 residues. Trimming removed 7 bases at V and 3 bases at J, with 13 bases between. CDR3 in DNA: TGCGCCAGCACTTTGAACCCGCGCTACGAGCAGTACGTC. It codes for CASTLNPRYEQYV.

The J gene is TRBJ2-1, the V gene TRBV7-8, with D possibly matching TRBD2 (6 bases). Germline lookup yields CDR1 SGHVS and CDR2 FQNEAQ. The CDR3 sequence is 12 residues long. Trimming removed 1 base at V and 14 bases at J, with 12 bases between. As DNA, the CDR3 is TGTGCCAGCAGCTTAGGTCTAGCGTCGAAGTTCTTC. Amino acid sequence: CASSLGLASKFF.

Comments on this clone: The same CDR3 also results from other DNA sequences found in this sample. The J gene is TRBJ1-1, the V gene TRBV7-9; 10 nucleotides align to TRBD1. With 5 bases clipped from V and 2 bases from J, the junction kept 5 bases outside the gene matches. The CDR3 is 15 amino acids. Looked up from germline, CDR1 is SEHNR and CDR2 is FQNEAQ (reference sequence). The CDR3 sequence: CASSPGTGVNTEAFF. CDR3 in DNA: TGTGCCAGCAGCCCCGGGACAGGGGTAAACACTGAAGCTTTCTTT.

This clone appeared once. The chain joins TRBV27 to TRBJ2-5; D is possibly TRBD2 (6 bases). CDR1 is MNHEY and CDR2 is SMNVEV in the germline V gene (reference sequence). This CDR3 spans 15 amino acids. V was shortened by 4 bases and J by 5 bases, with 17 bases between the two germline ends. The DNA of the CDR3 is TGTGCCAGCAGTTCCCTTTCCCCTCGGGGGGAGACCCAGTACTTC. This codes for CASSSLSPRGETQYF.

This clone was recorded a few times. The chain has TRBV6-5 and TRBJ2-2; D gene unclear. With 6 bases removed from V and 0 bases from J, the gap between germline ends came to 8 bases. The CDR3 contains 14 residues. Germline CDR1 reads MNHEY; CDR2 reads SVGAGI. CDR3 loop: CASRLQANTGELFF. The CDR3 bases are TGTGCCAGCAGACTACAAGCGAACACCGGGGAGCTGTTTTTT.

This clone has just one count. The chain couples TRBV5-5 to TRBJ2-1; tentatively, D is TRBD2 (6 bases). Germline CDR1 reads SGHKS; CDR2 reads YYEKEE (reference sequence). Trimming pared 4 bases from V and 2 bases from J, leaving 16 bases between. There are 16 residues in the CDR3. CDR3 loop: CASSPYSGDPYNEQFF. The CDR3 bases are TGTGCCAGCAGCCCATACTCGGGGGACCCCTACAATGAGCAGTTCTTC.

The table lists this clone with a few counts. The CDR3 DNA reads as TGCGCCAGCAGCCAAGATCCCTCGGATGAGCAGTTCTTC. Translation: CASSQDPSDEQFF. This chain links TRBV4-1 with TRBJ2-1; D call uncertain. Between the trimmed V and J ends, which lost 0 bases and 8 bases, there was a span of 8 bases. CDR1 MGHRA and CDR2 YSYEKL come from the germline V gene. CDR3 length: 13 amino acids.

The V gene is TRBV2, the J gene TRBJ2-3, with TRBD1 as a possible D gene (5 bases). Germline values: CDR1 SNHLY, CDR2 FYNNEI. The CDR3 spans 12 residues. V was trimmed by 1 base and J by 8 bases, leaving 7 bases between them. The CDR3 here is CASSEGQSTQYF. For the CDR3, the DNA is TGTGCCAGCAGTGAAGGACAGAGTACGCAGTATTTT.

The sample holds one count of this clone. This rearrangement joins TRBV3-1 (or the pseudogene TRBV3-2) to TRBJ1-2; D gene uncertain. Germline V gene lookup returns CDR1 LGHDT and CDR2 YNNKEL (reference sequence). Trimming cost V 0 bases and J 2 bases, with 13 bases left between them. The CDR3 spans 16 residues. The CDR3 DNA sequence: TGTGCCAGCAGCCAAGAGCGGGGTATCCTAAACTATGGCTACACCTTC. Encoded protein: CASSQERGILNYGYTF.

The rearrangement joins TRBV7-8 to TRBJ1-3, with D perhaps matching TRBD1 (6 bases). V gave up 4 bases and J gave up 4 bases, with 14 bases separating them. CDR3 length: 15 residues. Germline values: CDR1 SGHVS, CDR2 FQNEAQ. In nucleotides, the CDR3 is TGTGCCAGCAGCTGGGCATGGGGGCCAGGAAACACCATATATTTT. Protein product: CASSWAWGPGNTIYF.

The V gene is TRBV29-1, the J gene TRBJ2-5; the match to TRBD2 covers 7 bases. The CDR3 has 12 residues. From germline, CDR1 is SQVTM and CDR2 ANQGSEA. Trimming took 3 bases from V and 7 from J; bases not matched to a gene: 5. This CDR3 reads CSVDREGRTQYF. In DNA form, the CDR3 reads TGCAGCGTTGACAGGGAGGGGAGGACCCAGTACTTC.

This clone was counted between two and nine times. The chain combines TRBV9 with TRBJ2-3; 7 bases line up with TRBD2. The CDR3 length is 13 residues. Germline CDR1 reads SGDLS; CDR2 reads YYNGEE. V was pared by 2 bases and J by 5 bases, with 2 bases of the junction left unmatched. CDR3 sequence reads: CASSVTSVDTQYF. The CDR3 DNA is TGTGCCAGCAGCGTCACTAGCGTAGATACGCAGTATTTT.

This chain joins TRBV6-5 and TRBJ2-5; tentative D call: TRBD1 (6 bases). Germline V lookup: CDR1 MNHEY, CDR2 SVGAGI. The V gene lost 0 bases and the J gene lost 0 bases, with 11 bases spanning the gap. CDR3 length: 16 amino acids. The CDR3 sequence is CASSYSLPGDQETQYF. The DNA for the CDR3 is TGTGCCAGCAGTTACTCGCTCCCAGGGGACCAAGAGACCCAGTACTTC.

The chain is built from TRBV10-3 and TRBJ1-1; 9 bases are shared with TRBD1. Germline V lookup: CDR1 ENHRY, CDR2 SYGVKD. J gave up 1 base and V 2 bases, and 5 bases lay outside the gene matches. The CDR3 has 16 amino acids. The CDR3 reads CAISEGTGRKNTEAFF. For the CDR3, the DNA is TGTGCCATCAGTGAGGGGACAGGGAGAAAGAACACTGAAGCTTTCTTT.

The chain recombines TRBV6-5 with TRBJ2-7, with D perhaps TRBD2 (7 bases). Trimming shortened V by 2 bases and J by 1 base, and 12 bases separated the two germline ends. CDR1 is MNHEY, CDR2 SVGAGI, per germline. The CDR3 is made up of 15 amino acids. Here the CDR3 DNA reads TGTGCCAGCAGTTACGGGGGGGCTGAGTCCTACGAGCAGTACTTC. Its translation is CASSYGGAESYEQYF.

This chain links TRBV7-2 with TRBJ2-1; D is possibly TRBD2 (5 bases). The CDR3 is made up of 14 amino acids. V was cut by 5 bases and J by 10 bases, with 18 bases left in between. CDR1 is SGHTA, CDR2 FQGNSA, per germline. The CDR3 nucleotides read TGTGCCAGCAGCACCCCCCTACGAGGGAGCGAGCAGTTCTTC. Its protein product is CASSTPLRGSEQFF.